This TCR beta chain was retrieved from a study of blood T cell repertoires in COVID-19. Germline-derived CDR1 and CDR2 are MDHEN and SYDVKM. Trimming left V 5 bases short and J 6 bases short, with 19 bases between. The CDR3 contains 15 residues. Original processing methods: Amplification with reference gene primers provided the estimates of nucleated cell counts. The protocol was immunoSEQ multiplex PCR, while the TCRdb copy is restricted to in-frame clones and leaves out a portion. V and J calls and clone size are as listed in that table; D and trimming were resolved from the DNA. Among 90,000 to 120,000 clones listed, over 70% were seen once.

Sequenced sample: peripheral blood. This receptor was obtained from a man between 50 and 59 years old with acute or convalescent COVID-19. This chain connects TRBV28 to TRBJ1-1; a possible D gene is TRBD1 (6 bases). CDR3 in amino acids: CASSLYRGGAPEAFF. CDR3 in DNA: TGTGCCAGCAGTCTGTATAGAGGGGGGGCCCCTGAAGCTTTCTTT.